The rows below give T cell receptor beta chains drawn from one sample of a study of PD-L1 blockade in urothelial cancer. The table came from immunoSEQ multiplex PCR; TCRdb's copy has only in-frame clones and leaves some out. The sample consists of 70,000 or so clones, about nine tenths of them appearing once. Specimen: PBMCs, collected around atezolizumab (anti-PD-L1) treatment. These receptors all stem from a man in his 70s with urothelial cancer. The conserved cysteine and the conserved F or W are not part of the CDR3 here. The D gene is left open where the match is weak.

d_gene	v_gene	j_gene	CDR3aa
TRBD1	TRBV5-6	TRBJ1-5	ASSRTGSSNQPQH
-	TRBV30	TRBJ1-1	AWSGVGGAF
TRBD2	TRBV4-1	TRBJ2-1	ASSQPLAGGEQF
-	TRBV27	TRBJ1-1	ASSLGAGWVNTEAF
-	TRBV5-1	TRBJ2-7	ASSPAGRVGEQY
TRBD2	TRBV28	TRBJ2-2	ASRPPGLAGNTGELF
-	TRBV21-1	TRBJ2-2	ASSKVAESTGELF
-	TRBV9	TRBJ1-3	ASSVSQGNTGNTIY
TRBD1	TRBV7-9	TRBJ2-5	ASSSTNRGAAYQETQY
-	TRBV10-3	TRBJ2-7	AISAVFGAYEQY
TRBD1	TRBV2	TRBJ1-5	ASSPGTGSNQPQH
TRBD2	TRBV7-7	TRBJ2-5	ASSRKRERWETQY
TRBD1	TRBV5-1	TRBJ2-5	ASSLGQGNQETQY
-	TRBV5-4	TRBJ2-1	ASSSTSSGGKRAKQF
-	TRBV27	TRBJ2-1	ASSLLSIGRNEQF
TRBD2	TRBV30	TRBJ2-3	AWSVRLAGGSSTDTQY
-	TRBV27	TRBJ2-7	ASSLRGLTPHEQY
TRBD1	TRBV6-5	TRBJ1-5	ASRKRQGYQPQH
-	TRBV29-1	TRBJ1-5	SVDRGNQPQH
-	TRBV5-6	TRBJ2-6	ASNTPLSGANVLT
-	TRBV5-1	TRBJ1-2	ASSLERNYGYT
TRBD2	TRBV4-1	TRBJ2-5	ASSQASGRGYGETQY
-	TRBV5-1	TRBJ1-6	ASSLAGGENSPLH
TRBD2	TRBV10-3	TRBJ2-2	ATVAGGRTGELF
TRBD1	TRBV6-5	TRBJ1-5	ATDRQGRGQPQH